The table lists the clone carrying this T cell receptor beta chain with a few counts. Assay used: immunoSEQ multiplex PCR; TCRdb lists only in-frame clones, some missing. The data contain 35,000 to 50,000 clones, around four fifths of them singletons. This specimen comes from a study of OX40 agonist ivuxolimab in advanced cancers. CDR1 and CDR2 from the germline V gene are MNHEY and SVGAGI. This CDR3 comprises 13 residues. V lost 5 bases and J lost 3, with 11 bases in between. This clonotype was obtained from an adult with an advanced solid tumor such as melanoma, head and neck, liver or kidney cancer. The source was CD4+ or CD8+ T cells sorted from blood, collected in a trial of the OX40 agonist ivuxolimab. The chain recombines TRBV6-5 with TRBJ2-7; no firm D call. The CDR3 protein is CASSEGMGYEQYF. As DNA, the CDR3 is TGTGCCAGCAGTGAAGGGATGGGCTACGAGCAGTACTTC.